A single count supports the clone carrying this TCR beta chain. Its antigen is not known. One end of the junction varies from germline; a read error may be responsible. This sample is drawn from a study of tumor-infiltrating lymphocytes in primary liver carcinoma. Study-level information: Subjects consisted of male and female patients aged 30 to 69 years. In every tissue type, samples returned a similar yield of roughly 3.65 to 7.5 million productive TCRbeta reads.

The CDR3 consists of 12 residues. Germline V gene lookup returns CDR1 DFQATT and CDR2 SNEGSKA (reference sequence). For each extraction, RNA and DNA were obtained together from 20-30 mg of unsorted bulk tissue. The authors made TCR beta cDNA from approximately 500 ng total RNA with a constant-region primer. Investigators got TCR beta libraries out of three nested multiplex PCR rounds, done with slightly modified ARM-PCR. In the first two PCR rounds, TRBV1-TRBV30 forward primers were paired with a C-beta reverse primer, and each round lasted approximately 9 cycles. MiXCR, applied by TCRdb to the multiplex PCR reads, yields one record per CDR3 protein. The data hold about 190,000 distinct CDR3 sequences, with just under 85% observed a single time. General study results and limits: When set against blood, tumors had a significantly higher top-250-clone fraction (p = 0.039). Presence in all five tumor regions was observed for only about 8-25% of top clones.

What was sequenced was tumor tissue from primary liver carcinoma. The V gene is TRBV20-1, the J gene TRBJ2-7, with D uncertain. This TCR came from a man aged 35-49 years with primary liver carcinoma and hepatitis B virus infection. In nucleotides, the CDR3 is TGCGGTGCAAGTGTAGAAGGAGCGACGCAGTACTTC. Amino acids: CGASVEGATQYF.